This TCR beta chain was sequenced for a study of blood T cell repertoires in COVID-19. At the level of the study: Samples came from the United States, Italy and Spain, spanning acute and convalescent COVID-19. T cells, B-cell-depleted T cells, or PBMCs supplied cDNA or gDNA.

Per the original methods: How many nucleated cells were present was estimated from reference gene primer amplification. Some clones are missing from TCRdb's copy, which holds only in-frame ones; the method was immunoSEQ multiplex PCR. The DNA was the basis for D and trimming; V, J and clone size are from that table. Of under 200,000 clones listed, around four fifths were seen once; the top ten hold approximately 6.2%. The CDR3 spans 16 residues. The germline CDR1 and CDR2 sequences are GTSNPN and SVGIG (reference sequence). Trimming left V 0 bases short and J 7 bases short, with 19 bases between. V and J are TRBV30 and TRBJ1-3; possibly TRBD1 for D (5 bases). The sequence was obtained from a man aged 65 to 85 with active or convalescent COVID-19. The sample was peripheral blood. CDR3 residues: CAWSVSGVSSSNTIYF. The CDR3 DNA reads TGTGCCTGGAGTGTATCGGGGGTCAGTAGTTCGAACACCATATATTTT.